The 27 T cell receptor delta chains given below trace back to one sample, sequenced in a study of gamma-delta chains in newborns, infants, children. TCRdb re-called the reads through CATT. This table has about 6,100 delta-chain clones, around 1.9% appearing once. The specimen was blood. These receptors all stem from a child who was a newborn, infant or young child, either healthy, febrile or measles-vaccinated (not recorded which).

With respect to this clone: This may be a read error, as it is one base from a much larger clone. The same CDR3 arises from other DNA sequences in this sample as well. The chain uses TRDV2 and TRDJ1; 9 bases are a match to TRDD3. Germline values: CDR1 GEAIGNYY, CDR2 EKD. The CDR3 covers 18 residues. CDR3 protein: CACLPVRGIPSYTDKLIF. The CDR3 DNA reads as TGCGCCTGTTTACCCGTCCGGGGGATACCCTCCTACACCGATAAACTCATCTTT.

This clone is medium-sized in the sample. Other DNA sequences in the same sample also yield this CDR3. The V call is TRDV2, the J call TRDJ3; 7 bases are shared with TRDD3. V lost 0 bases, J lost 1 base, and 5 bases stayed unmatched. CDR3 length: 18 amino acids. Per germline, CDR1 GEAIGNYY and CDR2 EKD. The CDR3 spells CACDTVLGESWDTRQMFF. The CDR3 DNA reads TGTGCCTGTGACACCGTATTGGGGGAGTCCTGGGACACCCGACAGATGTTTTTC.

This clone came up a few times. The amino acid sequence in TCRdb belongs to a much larger clone and departs from this DNA's translation at residue 11, likely a sequencing read error; the sequence shown is translated from the DNA. The same CDR3 can be traced to other DNA sequences in this sample. This chain links TRDV2 with TRDJ3; 13 nucleotides align to TRDD3. The germline V gene encodes CDR1 GEAIGNYY and CDR2 EKD. The CDR3 is 18 residues long. Written as DNA, the CDR3 is TGTGCCTGCGACACTGGGGGATACGGCTCCCGGGACACCCGACAGATGTTTTTC. Its translation: CACDTGGYGSRDTRQMFF.

As for this clone: TCRdb records a much larger clone's protein for this DNA, with a difference at residue 11 that likely arises from a read error; the protein given is the translation of the DNA. The V gene is TRDV2, the J gene TRDJ3; D gene ambiguous. The CDR3 is made up of 18 amino acids. The germline V gene encodes CDR1 GEAIGNYY and CDR2 EKD. The CDR3 here is CACDTGTYLSCDTRQMFF. CDR3 coding DNA: TGTGCCTGTGACACCGGTACTTACCTCTCCTGTGACACCCGACAGATGTTTTTC.

As for this clone: Given a far larger clone just one base away, this is likely a sequencing read error. The same CDR3 arises from other DNA sequences in this sample as well. The genes are TRDV2 and TRDJ2; 8 bases map to TRDD3. Germline V gene lookup returns CDR1 GEAIGNYY and CDR2 EKD. Trimming at V came to 1 base and at J to 8 bases, leaving 5 bases not matched to a gene. This CDR3 region has 14 residues. The CDR3 reads CACDTTGGPAQLFF. CDR3 in DNA: TGTGCCTGTGACACGACTGGGGGGCCGGCACAACTCTTCTTT.

Details on this clone: For this DNA, TCRdb reports the protein of a much larger clone, which diverges at residue 3, most likely from a read error; the protein presented here is translated directly from the DNA. The chain combines TRDV2 with TRDJ3, with D maybe TRDD2 (5 bases). Germline V gene lookup returns CDR1 GEAIGNYY and CDR2 EKD. The CDR3 consists of 18 residues. The CDR3 loop is CAGDTVGGFPWDTRQMFF. The CDR3 region has the DNA TGTGCCGGTGACACCGTCGGAGGCTTCCCCTGGGACACCCGACAGATGTTTTTC.

This clone was seen more than once but under ten times. This may be a read error: a much more frequent sequence differs by one nucleotide. Other DNA sequences within the sample encode an identical CDR3. The V and J genes are TRDV2 and TRDJ3, with 8 positions matching TRDD3. This CDR3 has 18 amino acids. J gave up 4 bases and V 0 bases, and 7 bases lay outside the gene matches. CDR1 and CDR2 (germline): GEAIGNYY, EKD. CDR3 DNA: TGTGCCTGTGACACCGCTGGGGGAGTTTTATGGGACACCCGACAGATGTTTTTC. Its translation is CACDTAGGVLWDTRQMFF.

This clone ranks as medium-sized. This CDR3 is also generated by other DNA sequences in the sample. The V gene is TRDV2, the J gene TRDJ3, with 9 bases identical to TRDD3. Germline assignment: CDR1 GEAIGNYY and CDR2 EKD. This CDR3 is 21 amino acids long. V trimming: 3 bases; J trimming: 0 bases; junction bases outside the gene matches: 14. The CDR3 DNA follows: TGTGCCTGTGACCCCGCAGGTGGGGGGATACCTAGCTCCTGGGACACCCGACAGATGTTTTTC. Translating it yields CACDPAGGGIPSSWDTRQMFF.

In its sample, this clone was seen a few times. Given a far larger clone just one base away, this is likely a sequencing read error. This chain connects TRDV2 to TRDJ3; D uncertain. Trimming pared 3 bases from V and 1 base from J, leaving 9 bases between. The CDR3 consists of 16 residues. CDR1 and CDR2 (germline): GEAIGNYY, EKD. In DNA form, the CDR3 reads TGTGCCTGTGACCTAATGGATTCCTGGGACACCCGACAGATGTTTTTC. Translation gives CACDLMDSWDTRQMFF.

A remark on this clone: The protein that TCRdb holds for this DNA derives from a much larger clone and differs from the translated DNA at residue 14, which likely indicates a read error; the protein shown here is translated from the DNA. The V call is TRDV2, the J call TRDJ3; TRDD3 matches at 10 bases. The CDR3 length is 19 residues. Germline V CDR1 and CDR2: GEAIGNYY, EKD. CDR3 in amino acids: CACDQTYWGMDWDIRQMFF. In DNA form, the CDR3 reads TGTGCCTGTGACCAGACGTACTGGGGGATGGACTGGGACATCCGACAGATGTTTTTC.

With regard to this clone: One end of the junction is discordant with germline, which a read error may explain. The chain carries TRDV2 and TRDJ2, with 10 bases fitting TRDD3. Germline V lookup: CDR1 GEAIGNYY, CDR2 EKD. The CDR3 runs to 19 residues. CDR3 amino acids: CACEPVLGDPLALTAHLFF. CDR3 sequence (DNA): TGTGCCTGTGAACCGGTACTGGGGGATCCACTAGCTTTGACAGCACACCTCTTCTTT.

About this clone: The translation of this DNA and the TCRdb protein of a much larger clone differ at residue 3, probably owing to a read error; the protein shown here is translated from the DNA. The chain is built from TRDV2 and TRDJ3; 9 bases are shared with TRDD3. Germline loops: CDR1 GEAIGNYY, CDR2 EKD. There are 18 residues in the CDR3. CDR3 in amino acids: CARDTVLGDSWDTRQMFF. The DNA for the CDR3 is TGTGCCCGTGACACCGTACTGGGGGACTCCTGGGACACCCGACAGATGTTTTTC.

Concerning this clone: The amino acid sequence in TCRdb belongs to a much larger clone and departs from this DNA's translation at residue 8, likely a sequencing read error; the sequence shown is translated from the DNA. The V gene is TRDV2, the J gene TRDJ3; 8 bases match TRDD3. CDR1 is GEAIGNYY, CDR2 EKD, per germline. This CDR3 comprises 18 residues. V shed 2 bases, J shed 1 base, and the junction held 6 bases outside the gene matches. The CDR3 loop reads CACDILGAISWDTRQMFF. Written as DNA, the CDR3 is TGTGCCTGTGACATACTGGGGGCTATTTCCTGGGACACCCGACAGATGTTTTTC.

Concerning this clone itself: With a much larger clone just one base away, this may be a read error. The sample has other DNA sequences that encode this CDR3 too. The V call is TRDV2, the J call TRDJ3, with D perhaps matching TRDD3 (6 bases). The CDR3 spans 18 residues. In germline, CDR1 is GEAIGNYY, CDR2 EKD. CDR3 nucleotide sequence: TGTGCCTGTGACACCTGGGGGTTGAGCTCCTGGGACACACGACAGATGTTTTTC. Residues: CACDTWGLSSWDTRQMFF.

A few counts support this clone. TCRdb pairs this DNA with a much larger clone's protein that differs at residue 4, likely a read error; the protein shown was translated from the DNA. The J gene is TRDJ3, the V gene TRDV2; D gene unclear. The CDR3 consists of 18 residues. CDR1 GEAIGNYY and CDR2 EKD come from the germline V gene. DNA for the CDR3: TGTGCCTGTGGCACCGGTACTGCTAGCTCCTGGGACACCCGACAGATGTTTTTC. Translating it yields CACGTGTASSWDTRQMFF.

With regard to this clone: The mismatch at residue 11 between this DNA's translation and the TCRdb protein of a much larger clone likely reflects a read error; the protein shown is translated from the DNA. J is TRDJ2 and V is TRDV2; TRDD3 matches at 9 bases. Germline V gives CDR1 GEAIGNYY, CDR2 EKD. The trim removed 0 bases at V and 4 bases at J, leaving 11 bases unmatched. The CDR3 length is 18 residues. CDR3 loop: CACDTVGTGGHWTAQLFF. The CDR3 coding sequence is TGTGCCTGTGACACCGTGGGGACTGGGGGACACTGGACAGCACAACTCTTCTTT.

This clone came up a few times. This may be a read error: a much more frequent sequence differs by one nucleotide. Other DNA sequences from this sample encode an identical CDR3 as well. V and J are TRDV2 and TRDJ3; 9 bases map to TRDD3. Germline assignment: CDR1 GEAIGNYY and CDR2 EKD. CDR3 length: 20 amino acids. The CDR3 loop reads CACDTLGIRSSSWDTRQMFF. CDR3 coding DNA: TGTGCCTGTGACACCTTGGGGATACGTTCTAGCTCCTGGGACACCCGCCAGATGTTTTTC.

The rearrangement links TRDV2 to TRDJ3; 7 bases align to TRDD3. Trimming removed 1 base from V and 0 bases from J; junction bases left unmatched: 14. This CDR3 has 21 residues. Germline V CDR1 and CDR2: GEAIGNYY, EKD. The CDR3 loop reads CACDTAPTGVGNSWDTRQMFF. CDR3 coding DNA: TGTGCCTGTGACACGGCGCCTACTGGGGTTGGAAACTCCTGGGACACCCGACAGATGTTTTTC.

This clone is classed as large. The sample has other DNA sequences that encode this CDR3 too. This chain joins TRDV2 and TRDJ2; 12 nucleotides line up with TRDD3. The junction had 7 bases not matched to a gene; V was cut back by 3 bases and J by 0 bases. The CDR3 totals 18 residues. CDR1 is GEAIGNYY and CDR2 is EKD in the germline V gene. DNA for the CDR3: TGTGCCTGTGACCCTTTACTGGGGGATACCACTTTGACAGCACAACTCTTCTTT. Its protein product is CACDPLLGDTTLTAQLFF.

This clone is deemed medium-sized (0.01 to 0.1%). This CDR3 is also generated by other DNA sequences in the sample. The rearrangement uses TRDV1 and TRDJ1; 9 bases line up with TRDD3. The germline gives CDR1 TSWWSYY, CDR2 QGS. Trimming took 3 bases from V and 6 from J; bases not matched to a gene: 5. This CDR3 has 14 residues. The CDR3: CALGEYWGTNKLIF. DNA for the CDR3: TGTGCTCTTGGGGAGTACTGGGGGACTAATAAACTCATCTTT.

As regards this clone: A read error is the likely source, as a far larger clone sits one nucleotide away. At the DNA level, this CDR3 is encoded by other sequences in the same sample as well. This chain uses TRDV2 with TRDJ3, with D maybe TRDD3 (5 bases). V dropped 3 bases and J dropped 4 bases, with 12 bases sitting between them. Germline V gene sequence: CDR1 GEAIGNYY, CDR2 EKD. The CDR3 runs to 16 residues. CDR3 protein: CACDLLDSWDTRQMFF. CDR3 bases: TGTGCCTGTGACCTACTGGATTCTTGGGACACCCGACAGATGTTTTTC.

A word on this clone: This sequence may be a read error, since a much larger clone differs from it by one base. The sample carries other DNA sequences with the same CDR3. J is TRDJ2 and V is TRDV2; TRDD3 matches at 13 bases. The germline CDR1 and CDR2 sequences are GEAIGNYY and EKD. CDR3 length: 15 amino acids. The V segment lost 2 bases and the J segment 11 bases; nucleotides outside the gene matches: 7. The chain's CDR3 is CACDILGDTSAQLFF. CDR3 nucleotide sequence: TGTGCCTGTGACATACTGGGGGATACGTCGGCGCAACTCTTCTTT.

This clone is medium-sized by share. The chain joins TRDV2 to TRDJ3; 10 bases are a match to TRDD3. CDR1 GEAIGNYY and CDR2 EKD come from the germline V gene. The CDR3 has 17 residues. The V and J ends lost 3 bases and 1 base, in that order; junction bases with no gene match: 2. CDR3 loop: CACDVLGDSWDTRQMFF. DNA for the CDR3: TGTGCCTGTGACGTACTGGGGGATTCCTGGGACACCCGACAGATGTTTTTC.

On this clone itself: Being one base from a much bigger clone, this may be a read error. In the same sample, other DNA sequences code for this CDR3. The chain links TRDV2 to TRDJ3; possibly TRDD2 or TRDD3 for D (7 bases each). Trimming cost V 0 bases and J 0 bases, with 23 bases left between them. CDR1 and CDR2 (germline): GEAIGNYY, EKD. The CDR3 is 22 residues long. This CDR3 reads CACDTVPTGVLSSSWDTRQMFF. CDR3 sequence (DNA): TGTGCCTGTGACACCGTTCCTACTGGGGTACTTAGCAGCTCCTGGGACACCCGACAGATGTTTTTC.

Judged by abundance, this clone is medium-sized. At one boundary the junction diverges from the germline segment, which might be a read error. V and J are TRDV2 and TRDJ3, with 10 bases matching TRDD3. The CDR3 has 14 residues. Looked up from germline, CDR1 is GEAIGNYY and CDR2 is EKD. CDR3 nucleotides: TGTGCCTGTGACATACTGGGGGATACCCGACAGATGTTTTTC. It specifies CACDILGDTRQMFF.

This clone is medium-sized by share. This chain joins TRDV2 and TRDJ3; TRDD3 aligns across 11 bases. The ends lost 1 base at V and 2 bases at J; junction bases unmatched: 3. Germline CDR1 reads GEAIGNYY; CDR2 reads EKD. The CDR3 is 18 residues long. DNA of the CDR3: TGTGCCTGTGACACTATACTGGGGGATACCTGGGACACCCGACAGATGTTTTTC. Its translation is CACDTILGDTWDTRQMFF.

This clone was seen more than once but under ten times. This DNA translates differently at residue 6 from the TCRdb protein, which is that of a much larger clone; a read error is likely, and the protein shown is the DNA's own translation. The V gene is TRDV2, the J gene TRDJ3; no firm D call. In germline, CDR1 is GEAIGNYY, CDR2 EKD. With 1 base removed from V and 0 bases from J, the gap between germline ends came to 6 bases. The length of the CDR3 is 16 residues. CDR3 bases: TGTGCCTGTGACACGGCTAGCTCCTGGGACACCCGACAGATGTTTTTC. Translated, it gives CACDTASSWDTRQMFF.